This T cell receptor beta chain was identified during a study of blood T cell repertoires in COVID-19. Across the study: Samples came from the United States, Italy and Spain, spanning acute and convalescent COVID-19. The cDNA or gDNA used as material had been derived from T cells, B-cell-depleted T cells, or PBMCs.

V was cut by 0 bases and J by 3 bases, with 4 bases left in between. The germline gives CDR1 SGHRS, CDR2 YFSETQ. The CDR3 length is 12 residues. Original processing notes: Estimates of nucleated cell counts were drawn from the amplification of reference gene primers. TCRdb's copy holds only in-frame clones and misses some; the assay was immunoSEQ multiplex PCR. The D gene and trimming were derived from the DNA, and the V and J assignments and clone size from that table. This table holds fewer than 200,000 clones, 74% found once. Input material: peripheral blood. The sequence derives from a woman older than 75 with acute or convalescent COVID-19. The chain joins TRBV5-1 to TRBJ2-7, with D unclear. CDR3 in DNA: TGCGCCAGCAGCTTGGACATCTACGAGCAGTACTTC. Protein: CASSLDIYEQYF.